This TCR beta chain was sequenced during a study of immune characterization of retroperitoneal liposarcoma (dated 2019 in TCRdb). Library prep was done by PCR. The instrument was a NextSeq 500. TCRdb trimmed public reads at Q25 via fastp, called clones via MiXCR and kept in-frame beta chains. Rows are unified per CDR3 protein, each entry keeping the most common DNA and genes. Recorded for this sample are around 13,000 distinct CDR3 sequences; around 50% of them occurred a single time. Together, the top ten hold around an eighth of the sample. In the germline V gene, CDR1 corresponds to SGHTA and CDR2 to FQGNSA. A total of 16 residues make up the CDR3, ends included. In the case of this clonotype: Which antigen it targets is not known. It is likely a read error, because the conserved phenylalanine at the end of the CDR3 is missing. Because the CDR3's place on the DNA is in doubt, the DNA is left out and the CDR3 is given as listed by TCRdb.

Sequenced sample: tumor tissue. The chain is made from TRBV7-2 and TRBJ2-3; TRBD1 reflects the table's D call only, with no check against the DNA. The clonotype originates from a female donor with retroperitoneal liposarcoma. The encoded CDR3 is CASSRTGVPQQETQFS.